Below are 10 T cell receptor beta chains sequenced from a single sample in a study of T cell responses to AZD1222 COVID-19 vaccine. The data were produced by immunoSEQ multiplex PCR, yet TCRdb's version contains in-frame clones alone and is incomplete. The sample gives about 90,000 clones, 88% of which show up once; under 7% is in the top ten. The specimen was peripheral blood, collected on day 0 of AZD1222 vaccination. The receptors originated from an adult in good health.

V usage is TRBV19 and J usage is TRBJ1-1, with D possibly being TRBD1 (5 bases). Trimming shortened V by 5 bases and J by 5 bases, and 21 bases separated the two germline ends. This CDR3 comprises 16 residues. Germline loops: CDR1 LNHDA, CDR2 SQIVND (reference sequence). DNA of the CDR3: TGTGCCAGTAGTCGGGCCTCTATTCGAGAGGGGACTGAAGCTTTCTTT. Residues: CASSRASIREGTEAFF.

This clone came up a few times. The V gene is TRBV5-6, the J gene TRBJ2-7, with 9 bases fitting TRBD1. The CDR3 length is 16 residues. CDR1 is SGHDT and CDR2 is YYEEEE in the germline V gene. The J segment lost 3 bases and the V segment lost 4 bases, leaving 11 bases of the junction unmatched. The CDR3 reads CASSPHGQGWNYEQYF. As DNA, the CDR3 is TGTGCCAGCAGCCCCCACGGACAGGGGTGGAACTACGAGCAGTACTTC.

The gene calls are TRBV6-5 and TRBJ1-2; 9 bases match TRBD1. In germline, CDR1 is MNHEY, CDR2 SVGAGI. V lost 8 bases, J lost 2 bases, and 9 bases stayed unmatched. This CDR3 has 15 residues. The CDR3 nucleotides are TGTGCCAGCTCTCTACAGGGGGCGCCGAACTATGGCTACACCTTC. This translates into CASSLQGAPNYGYTF.

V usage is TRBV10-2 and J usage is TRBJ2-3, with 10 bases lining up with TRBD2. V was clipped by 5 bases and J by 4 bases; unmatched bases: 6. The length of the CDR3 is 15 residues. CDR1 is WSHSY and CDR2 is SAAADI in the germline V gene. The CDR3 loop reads CASSTSGRAADTQYF. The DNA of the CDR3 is TGCGCCAGCAGTACAAGCGGGAGGGCGGCAGATACGCAGTATTTT.

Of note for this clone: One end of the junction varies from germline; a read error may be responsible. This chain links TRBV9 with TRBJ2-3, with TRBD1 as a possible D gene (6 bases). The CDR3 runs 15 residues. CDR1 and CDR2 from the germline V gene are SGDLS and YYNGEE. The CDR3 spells CAGSVDHRVTDTQYF. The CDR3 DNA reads TGTGCCGGCAGCGTAGACCACAGGGTCACAGATACGCAGTATTTT.

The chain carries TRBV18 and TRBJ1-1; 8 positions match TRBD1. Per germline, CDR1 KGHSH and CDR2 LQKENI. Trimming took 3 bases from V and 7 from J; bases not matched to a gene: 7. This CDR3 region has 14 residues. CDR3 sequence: CASSPPQGAGEAFF. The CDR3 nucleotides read TGTGCCAGCTCACCTCCCCAGGGGGCTGGTGAAGCTTTCTTT.

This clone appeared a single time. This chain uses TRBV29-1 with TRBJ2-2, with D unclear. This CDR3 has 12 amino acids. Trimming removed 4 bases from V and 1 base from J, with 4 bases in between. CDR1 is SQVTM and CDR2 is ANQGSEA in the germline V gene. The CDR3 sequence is CSVAGNTGELFF. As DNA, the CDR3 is TGCAGCGTTGCCGGGAACACCGGGGAGCTGTTTTTT.

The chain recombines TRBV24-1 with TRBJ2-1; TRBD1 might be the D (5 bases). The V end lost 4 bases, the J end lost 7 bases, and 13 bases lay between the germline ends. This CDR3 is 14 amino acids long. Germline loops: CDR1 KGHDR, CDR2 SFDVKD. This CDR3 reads CATSDVGVVNEQFF. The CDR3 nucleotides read TGTGCCACCAGTGACGTAGGGGTGGTTAATGAGCAGTTCTTC.

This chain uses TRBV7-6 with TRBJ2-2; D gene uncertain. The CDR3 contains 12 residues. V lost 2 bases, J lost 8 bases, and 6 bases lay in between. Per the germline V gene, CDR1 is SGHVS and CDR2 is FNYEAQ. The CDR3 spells CASSLPLGELFF. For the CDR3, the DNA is TGTGCCAGCAGCTTACCCCTGGGGGAGCTGTTTTTT.

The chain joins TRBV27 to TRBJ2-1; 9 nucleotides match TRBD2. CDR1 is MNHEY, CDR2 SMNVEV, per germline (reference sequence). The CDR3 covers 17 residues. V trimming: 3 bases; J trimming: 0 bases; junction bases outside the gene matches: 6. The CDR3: CASSLGVAGASYNEQFF. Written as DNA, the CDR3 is TGTGCCAGCAGTTTGGGAGTAGCGGGGGCCTCCTACAATGAGCAGTTCTTC.